These 8 T cell receptor beta chains originate from one sample sequenced in a study of a mutant IDH1 vaccine in newly diagnosed glioma. These TCRs are of unknown antigen specificity. Time point described: week 23, last vaccination. Topical imiquimod was applied with each vaccine dose, which held 300 ug of mutant IDH1 20-mer peptide. Clones were sequenced by immunoSEQ multiplex PCR, and TCRdb holds only the in-frame ones, with some missing. The table lists under 85,000 clones, 75% to 90% of them singletons. The starting material was PBMCs, obtained from a glioma patient whose treatment included an IDH1 peptide vaccine. All receptors come from a woman between 45 and 65 years old with glioma.

The chain carries TRBV6-5 and TRBJ2-7; 8 bases map to TRBD1. V gave up 8 bases and J gave up 4 bases; unmatched junction bases: 7. The CDR3 runs 13 residues. Per the germline V gene, CDR1 is MNHEY and CDR2 is SVGAGI. The CDR3 nucleotides read TGTGCCAGCGTTGCAGGGGGCGGATACGAGCAGTACTTC. Residues: CASVAGGGYEQYF.

The rearrangement joins TRBV14 to TRBJ2-7; weak D call: TRBD2 (5 bases). The CDR3 spans 14 residues. Germline V gene data show CDR1 as SGHDN and CDR2 as FVKESK. V was shortened by 4 bases and J by 5 bases, with 15 bases between the two germline ends. CDR3: CASSRTAGVNEQYF. The CDR3 coding sequence is TGTGCCAGCAGCCGAACGGCGGGTGTCAACGAGCAGTACTTC.

This chain uses TRBV19 with TRBJ1-1; D is unclear. With 5 bases removed from V and 3 bases from J, the gap between germline ends came to 28 bases. Looked up from germline, CDR1 is LNHDA and CDR2 is SQIVND (reference sequence). The CDR3 loop spans 19 amino acids. The CDR3 sequence is CASSPRTTRVKTLYTEAFF. Written as DNA, the CDR3 is TGTGCCAGTAGTCCTCGAACCACTAGGGTCAAAACTCTTTACACTGAAGCTTTCTTT. The variable domain in full, completed from reference TRBV19 and TRBJ1-1, reads DGGITQSPKYLFRKEGQNVTLSCEQNLNHDAMYWYRQDPGQGLRLIYYSQIVNDFQKGDIAEGYSVSREKKESFPLTVTSAQKNPTAFYLCASSPRTTRVKTLYTEAFFGQGTRLTVV.

The chain combines TRBV10-1 with TRBJ2-4, with TRBD2 as a possible D gene (5 bases). CDR1 and CDR2 from the germline V gene are WNHNN and SYGVQD (reference sequence). CDR3 size: 14 residues. V shed 0 bases and J shed 8 bases, with 11 bases lying between them. The CDR3 DNA reads as TGCGCCAGCAGTGAGTCCGGGGTGCAAGACATTCAGTACTTC. Translating gives CASSESGVQDIQYF.

This clone was seen a single time. The chain is built from TRBV30 and TRBJ2-7; D might be TRBD1 or TRBD2, each matching 5 bases. Per the germline V gene, CDR1 is GTSNPN and CDR2 is SVGIG (reference sequence). The CDR3 runs 13 residues. The V end was cut by 3 bases, the J end by 1 base, with 10 bases between. The CDR3, as DNA: TGTGCCTGGAGGTGGGGGTTTTCCTACGAGCAGTACTTC. This sequence encodes CAWRWGFSYEQYF.

This clone was recorded once. This rearrangement joins TRBV28 to TRBJ2-7; D ambiguous. Germline assignment: CDR1 MDHEN and CDR2 SYDVKM. Trimming took off 4 bases at V and 3 bases at J, with 16 bases between the two ends. CDR3 length: 15 residues. This CDR3 is CASSSAGSAIYEQYF. The CDR3, as DNA: TGTGCCAGCAGTTCGGCCGGGTCAGCGATCTACGAGCAGTACTTC.

V and J are TRBV30 and TRBJ2-1; tentatively, D is TRBD1 (6 bases). CDR3 length: 14 amino acids. The germline CDR1 and CDR2 sequences are GTSNPN and SVGIG (reference sequence). Trimming cost V 4 bases and J 2 bases, with 12 bases left between them. The CDR3 protein is CAWMKGVPYNEQFF. The CDR3 bases are TGTGCCTGGATGAAGGGGGTCCCCTACAATGAGCAGTTCTTC.

There are a few counts of this clone. This chain joins TRBV19 and TRBJ1-5, with 11 nucleotides matching TRBD1. The CDR3 covers 16 residues. Germline V CDR1 and CDR2: LNHDA, SQIVND (reference sequence). V was pared by 6 bases and J by 2 bases, with 6 bases of the junction left unmatched. The CDR3 region has the DNA TGTGCCAGTAGCGGAGGACAGGGGGCAGGCAATCAGCCCCAGCATTTT. Its protein product is CASSGGQGAGNQPQHF.